The 9 T cell receptor beta chains reported below all come from one sample, sequenced in a study of T cells in Graves' hyperthyroidism and ophthalmopathy. Template material for amplifying TCR beta CDR3 regions consisted of RNA transcripts. The TCR CDR3 was amplified in a first-round RT-PCR using the HTBI primer set. TCRdb re-analysed the multiplex PCR reads in MiXCR, keeping a single row per CDR3 protein. This table holds around 560,000 distinct CDR3 sequences, 16% found once. Sequencing input: blood. The receptors shown here come from a woman aged 18-35 years with Graves' hyperthyroidism.

The rearrangement joins TRBV2 to TRBJ2-1; 9 bases match TRBD2. Germline values: CDR1 SNHLY, CDR2 FYNNEI. Losses at the gene ends were 8 bases for V and 5 bases for J; bases not matched to a gene: 10. The CDR3 totals 15 residues. This CDR3 reads CASETGTSIDNEQFF. In nucleotides, the CDR3 is TGTGCCAGCGAAACCGGGACTAGCATCGACAATGAGCAGTTCTTC.

This clonotype appeared many times. This chain uses TRBV2 with TRBJ1-5, with 10 bases fitting TRBD1. The ends lost 6 bases at V and 1 base at J; junction bases unmatched: 12. The CDR3 consists of 18 residues. The germline V gene encodes CDR1 SNHLY and CDR2 FYNNEI. The CDR3 reads CASSAGYGTGESNQPQHF. The CDR3 DNA reads TGTGCCAGCAGCGCAGGATATGGGACAGGGGAAAGCAATCAGCCCCAGCATTTT.

As to this clonotype: At one of its ends the junction is not consistent with the germline gene, which may arise from a read error. This chain uses TRBV13 with TRBJ2-4; 10 bases agree with TRBD1. The CDR3 loop spans 14 amino acids. The germline V gene encodes CDR1 PRHDT and CDR2 FYEKMQ (reference sequence). CDR3 in DNA: TGTGCCACCAGCCCCGGGACAGGGGCAGACATTCAGTACTTC. This gives the protein CATSPGTGADIQYF. The variable domain in full, completed from reference TRBV13 and TRBJ2-4, reads AAGVIQSPRHLIKEKRETATLKCYPIPRHDTVYWYQQGPGQDPQFLISFYEKMQSDKGSIPDRFSAQQFSDYHSELNMSSLELGDSALYFCATSPGTGADIQYFGAGTRLSVL.

This clonotype was detected once. This chain uses TRBV15 with TRBJ2-7; 16 nucleotides align to TRBD2. V lost 0 bases and J lost 8; bases outside the gene matches: 7. This CDR3 region has 17 residues. From germline, CDR1 is LNHNV and CDR2 YYDKDF (reference sequence). CDR3 loop: CATSRDRGTSGRGKQYF. The CDR3 DNA sequence: TGTGCCACCAGCAGAGATCGAGGGACTAGCGGGAGGGGGAAGCAGTACTTC.

V gene TRBV9 combines with J gene TRBJ2-3, with 11 bases that match TRBD1. The V gene's germline CDR1 is SGDLS and CDR2 YYNGEE. V was clipped by 3 bases and J by 5 bases; unmatched bases: 5. The CDR3 spans 15 residues. The CDR3 DNA is TGTGCCAGCAGCGGCCGGGACAGGGGGAAAGATACGCAGTATTTT. Amino acid sequence: CASSGRDRGKDTQYF.

This clonotype occurred many times. The chain recombines TRBV12-3 or TRBV12-4 with TRBJ2-1, with 7 bases fitting TRBD2. With V trimmed by 6 bases and J by 9 bases, 8 bases remained unmatched. The CDR3 totals 13 residues. CDR3 in DNA: TGTGCCAGCAGCTCCAGGGAGGGATCTGAGCAGTTCTTC. Its protein is CASSSREGSEQFF.

The rearrangement uses TRBV2 and TRBJ2-3, with TRBD2 matching over 9 bases. The V segment lost 4 bases and the J segment 10 bases; nucleotides outside the gene matches: 9. The length of the CDR3 is 14 residues. Germline V gene lookup returns CDR1 SNHLY and CDR2 FYNNEI. The CDR3 DNA sequence: TGTGCCAGCAGTGTGCGGGGGGGCCGGGCAGCGCAGTATTTT. Translated, it gives CASSVRGGRAAQYF.

The J gene is TRBJ2-2, the V gene TRBV6-2 or TRBV6-3; D remains unclear. Germline loops: CDR1 MNHEY, CDR2 SVGEGT. Trimming shortened V by 7 bases and J by 6 bases, and 15 bases separated the two germline ends. The CDR3 sequence is 14 residues long. The CDR3 reads CASTRTVGSGELFF. The CDR3 DNA is TGTGCCAGCACCAGGACGGTTGGGTCCGGGGAGCTGTTTTTT.

This clonotype appeared a few times. The rearrangement joins TRBV9 to TRBJ2-3; 14 nucleotides match TRBD2. The V gene end was trimmed by 3 bases and the J gene end by 4 bases; junction bases not matched to a gene: 1. The CDR3 has 15 amino acids. CDR1 and CDR2 (germline): SGDLS, YYNGEE. CDR3 DNA: TGTGCCAGCAGCGAGGGACTAGCGGGGGCAGATACGCAGTATTTT. Amino acid sequence: CASSEGLAGADTQYF.